The clone carrying this TCR beta chain was seen more than once but under ten times. Isolated RNA was reverse transcribed in full, so expressed TCRB transcripts were sequenced. Assay: immunoSEQ multiplex PCR; the TCRdb copy retains only in-frame clones and omits some. The table records around 280,000 clones, around 7.8% of them present only once. The entry originates in a study of beta chain features in type 1 diabetes. Germline V gene data show CDR1 as SGDLS and CDR2 as YYNGEE. Trimming cost V 0 bases and J 6 bases, with 9 bases left between them. The CDR3 is 14 amino acids. The chain couples TRBV9 to TRBJ1-4; weak D call: TRBD1 (6 bases). The receptor's source is a woman between 18 and 29 years old in good health. Specimen: central memory CD4+ T cells from blood. The CDR3 nucleotides read TGTGCCAGCAGCGTAGAGGGGGTGGATGAAAAACTGTTTTTT. It yields the protein CASSVEGVDEKLFF.